This T cell receptor beta chain was identified in a study of blood T cell repertoires in COVID-19 (dated by TCRdb to 2020 to 2022). With respect to the entire study: The collaborator samples originated in the United States, Italy and Spain and spanned the acute and convalescent phases of COVID-19. The material from the prospective study consisted of cDNA or gDNA derived from T cells, B-cell-depleted T cells, or PBMCs. Deeply sampled blood TCRbeta repertoires from subjects exposed to, actively infected with, or recovered from COVID-19 were included in the dataset. The repertoires were released in a freely available public database meant as a resource for research on the immune response to SARS-CoV-2. Samples came from the ongoing ImmuneRACE study (first 160 participants) plus 1,254 subjects from 6 global collaborators. The sample metadata nearly always contained a de-identified subject ID, COVID-19 status, age in years and sex. Where available, HLA class I and class II types were obtained from metadata supplied by the sample provider rather than from assay-based typing.

TCRbeta CDR3 regions were amplified from genomic DNA using the immunoSEQ Assay, a bias-controlled multiplex PCR. As for how the authors treated the data: Nucleated cell counts per sample were estimated from amplification of reference gene primers within the assay. Sequence reads were collapsed and filtered to measure the absolute abundance of every unique TCRbeta CDR3 rearrangement. For each sample, productive Simpson clonality was calculated as the square root of Simpson's diversity index across productive rearrangements. As stored in TCRdb, this immuneACCESS dataset retains in-frame rearrangements with V and J assigned. A fraction of the clones does not appear; measured against another copy, unresolved V genes explain less than half of the discrepancy, and the remainder lacks a known reason. D and trimming come from the DNA, and the V and J calls and clone size come from that table. Counted in this sample were around 500,000 clones; approximately 85% of them appeared once. Together, the top ten hold about 3% of the sample.

Comments on this clone: No cognate antigen has been identified for it. No quality values exist for individual bases; no much larger clone is one base distant.

Overall study outcomes, separate from this receptor: The quantity of clinical and demographic metadata differed by source and by participant and was supplied without curation.

The collaborating institutions used their own protocols to collect whole blood in K2EDTA tubes. Collaborator samples were shipped for TCRbeta analysis as frozen whole blood, isolated PBMCs, or DNA extracted from either sample type. The V end loses 3 bases and the J end loses 7 bases, and a stretch of 9 bases separates them. CDR1 and CDR2 were assigned from the germline V gene as SNHLY and FYNNEI. CDR3 length: 12 amino acids, cysteine to phenylalanine. Left in the record is the CDR3 DNA by itself, 36 bases read in frame from the first base. The chain is assembled from TRBV2 and TRBJ1-2; the D gene cannot be named for sure. The source is a human donor in a cohort sampled during active COVID-19. The sequencing sample was made of peripheral blood. The DNA reads TGTGCCAGCAGTGACCTGGCCCTTGGCTACACCTTC. Its coded protein is CASSDLALGYTF. Here the CDR3 is joined to the reference TRBV2 and TRBJ1-2 genes, and the full variable domain is: EPEVTQTPSHQVTQMGQEVILRCVPISNHLYFYWYRQILGQKVEFLVSFYNNEISEKSEIFDDQFSVERPDGSNFTLKIRSTKLEDSAMYFCASSDLALGYTFGSGTRLTVV.